This is a list of T cell receptor beta chains from one sample in a study of beta chain features in type 1 diabetes. Only in-frame clones appear in the TCRdb table, and some are missing; sequencing was by immunoSEQ multiplex PCR. The sample lists some 45,000 clones, over 60% occurring once. Sequenced sample: Tregs from blood. The source of these receptors is a woman aged 18-29 years with type 1 diabetes. The CDR3 runs from the conserved cysteine through the conserved F or W. D genes are given only for firm matches. The size of a clone is reported for some rows only, either as once, few or many, or as a class for expanded clones.

CDR3 protein: CARNHRGGKYEQYF
CDR3 DNA: TGTGCCAGAAACCACAGGGGAGGAAAGTACGAGCAGTACTTC
clone size: .
D gene: .
J gene: TRBJ2-7
V gene: TRBV21-1

CDR3 protein: CASSYRTGNEAFF
CDR3 DNA: TGTGCCAGCAGTTACAGGACAGGGAATGAAGCTTTCTTT
clone size: .
D gene: TRBD1
J gene: TRBJ1-1
V gene: TRBV6-5

CDR3 protein: CASSPRGTGTVNTEAFF
CDR3 DNA: TGTGCCAGCTCACCTCGCGGGACAGGGACCGTGAACACTGAAGCTTTCTTT
clone size: .
D gene: TRBD1
J gene: TRBJ1-1
V gene: TRBV18

CDR3 protein: CASSPTTGELFF
CDR3 DNA: TGTGCCAGCTCACCAACTACCGGGGAGCTGTTTTTT
clone size: .
D gene: .
J gene: TRBJ2-2
V gene: TRBV18

CDR3 protein: CASSPARGFDTEAFF
CDR3 DNA: TGTGCCAGCTCACCGGCTCGGGGATTTGACACTGAAGCTTTCTTT
clone size: .
D gene: .
J gene: TRBJ1-1
V gene: TRBV18

CDR3 protein: CASSLESYEQYF
CDR3 DNA: TGCGCCAGCAGCTTGGAGAGTTACGAGCAGTACTTC
clone size: .
D gene: .
J gene: TRBJ2-7
V gene: TRBV5-1

CDR3 protein: CAISDRGGAGDTQYF
CDR3 DNA: TGTGCCATCAGTGATAGGGGGGGGGCCGGAGATACGCAGTATTTT
clone size: .
D gene: .
J gene: TRBJ2-3
V gene: TRBV10-3

CDR3 protein: CASKKEGERETGELFF
CDR3 DNA: TGTGCCAGCAAAAAGGAAGGAGAAAGAGAAACCGGGGAGCTGTTTTTT
clone size: .
D gene: .
J gene: TRBJ2-2
V gene: TRBV5-6

CDR3 protein: CASSPAQGTGELFF
CDR3 DNA: TGTGCCAGCTCACCAGCGCAGGGTACCGGGGAGCTGTTTTTT
clone size: .
D gene: .
J gene: TRBJ2-2
V gene: TRBV18

CDR3 protein: CASRGQQETQYF
CDR3 DNA: TGTGCCAGCAGGGGACAGCAAGAGACCCAGTACTTC
clone size: .
D gene: TRBD1
J gene: TRBJ2-5
V gene: TRBV6-6

CDR3 protein: CASSVDVLKGETQYF
CDR3 DNA: TGTGCCAGCAGCGTAGACGTCCTAAAGGGGGAGACCCAGTACTTC
clone size: few
D gene: .
J gene: TRBJ2-5
V gene: TRBV9

CDR3 protein: CASSLRRGAEDTQYF
CDR3 DNA: TGTGCCAGCAGCTTGCGGCGGGGGGCGGAAGATACGCAGTATTTT
clone size: medium-sized
D gene: TRBD2
J gene: TRBJ2-3
V gene: TRBV7-8

CDR3 protein: CASSLKGGFNEQFF
CDR3 DNA: TGTGCCAGCAGCCTTAAGGGAGGGTTCAATGAGCAGTTCTTC
clone size: once
D gene: TRBD2
J gene: TRBJ2-1
V gene: TRBV27

CDR3 protein: CASSTHSGRAYEQYF
CDR3 DNA: TGTGCCAGTAGTACCCATAGCGGGAGGGCCTACGAGCAGTACTTC
clone size: .
D gene: TRBD2
J gene: TRBJ2-7
V gene: TRBV19

CDR3 protein: CASSQDQWTNEPYEQYF
CDR3 DNA: TGCGCCAGCAGCCAAGACCAGTGGACAAACGAACCCTACGAGCAGTACTTC
clone size: .
D gene: .
J gene: TRBJ2-7
V gene: TRBV4-1

CDR3 protein: CASSLPSGRAGETQYF
CDR3 DNA: TGTGCCAGCAGCTTACCCAGCGGGAGGGCTGGAGAGACCCAGTACTTC
clone size: .
D gene: TRBD2
J gene: TRBJ2-5
V gene: TRBV7-9

CDR3 protein: CASSYSRDRASYEQYF
CDR3 DNA: TGTGCCAGCAGTTACTCGAGGGACAGGGCTTCCTACGAGCAGTACTTC
clone size: .
D gene: TRBD1
J gene: TRBJ2-7
V gene: TRBV6-5

CDR3 protein: CSAIQETQYF
CDR3 DNA: TGCAGTGCTATACAAGAGACCCAGTACTTC
clone size: medium-sized
D gene: .
J gene: TRBJ2-5
V gene: TRBV20-1

CDR3 protein: CASSPPGTGSKYF
CDR3 DNA: TGTGCCAGCTCACCACCGGGGACAGGGAGTAAGTACTTC
clone size: .
D gene: TRBD1
J gene: TRBJ2-5
V gene: TRBV18

CDR3 protein: CASRPPRGAYEQYF
CDR3 DNA: TGTGCCAGCAGACCCCCCCGGGGAGCCTACGAGCAGTACTTC
clone size: .
D gene: .
J gene: TRBJ2-7
V gene: TRBV7-2

CDR3 protein: CASVENPGTQYF
CDR3 DNA: TGTGCCAGCGTGGAGAACCCTGGTACGCAGTATTTT
clone size: few
D gene: .
J gene: TRBJ2-3
V gene: TRBV21-1

CDR3 protein: CASSRANSYEQYF
CDR3 DNA: TGTGCCAGCAGCCGTGCCAACAGCTACGAGCAGTACTTC
clone size: few
D gene: .
J gene: TRBJ2-7
V gene: TRBV11-2

CDR3 protein: CASRTSGLEQYF
CDR3 DNA: TGTGCCAGCAGGACTAGCGGCCTCGAGCAGTACTTC
clone size: once
D gene: TRBD2
J gene: TRBJ2-7
V gene: TRBV27

CDR3 protein: CASSLTSGAWEQFF
CDR3 DNA: TGTGCCAGCAGCTTAACTAGCGGGGCTTGGGAGCAGTTCTTC
clone size: .
D gene: TRBD2
J gene: TRBJ2-1
V gene: TRBV7-2

CDR3 protein: CAISEMEAGEKNIQYF
CDR3 DNA: TGTGCCATCAGTGAGATGGAGGCGGGGGAGAAAAACATTCAGTACTTC
clone size: .
D gene: TRBD2
J gene: TRBJ2-4
V gene: TRBV10-3

CDR3 protein: CASSQGGGSPYNEQFF
CDR3 DNA: TGCGCCAGCAGCCAAGGAGGCGGGAGCCCCTACAATGAGCAGTTCTTC
clone size: .
D gene: TRBD2
J gene: TRBJ2-1
V gene: TRBV4-3

CDR3 protein: CASRESSTNEKLFF
CDR3 DNA: TGTGCCAGCAGAGAGTCCTCAACTAATGAAAAACTGTTTTTT
clone size: .
D gene: .
J gene: TRBJ1-4
V gene: TRBV2

CDR3 protein: CASSSRLAGEPAYEQYF
CDR3 DNA: TGTGCCAGCAGCTCTAGACTAGCGGGAGAGCCAGCCTACGAGCAGTACTTC
clone size: .
D gene: TRBD2
J gene: TRBJ2-7
V gene: TRBV7-6

CDR3 protein: CAWSPTGGEQYF
CDR3 DNA: TGTGCCTGGAGCCCAACAGGGGGCGAGCAGTACTTC
clone size: .
D gene: TRBD1
J gene: TRBJ2-7
V gene: TRBV30

CDR3 protein: CASSPGQGRIVEAFF
CDR3 DNA: TGTGCCAGCAGCCCAGGACAGGGGCGAATCGTAGAAGCTTTCTTT
clone size: few
D gene: TRBD1
J gene: TRBJ1-1
V gene: TRBV7-9

CDR3 protein: CASILSPHLDYEQYF
CDR3 DNA: TGTGCCAGCATACTCAGCCCACATCTAGACTACGAGCAGTACTTC
clone size: .
D gene: .
J gene: TRBJ2-7
V gene: TRBV6-1

CDR3 protein: CASSIRIAGGPLKPNGEQYF
CDR3 DNA: TGTGCCAGTAGTATAAGGATCGCGGGGGGCCCCCTCAAACCTAATGGCGAGCAGTACTTC
clone size: .
D gene: TRBD2
J gene: TRBJ2-7
V gene: TRBV19

CDR3 protein: CASSPSGRVAEQFF
CDR3 DNA: TGTGCCAGCAGTCCTAGCGGGAGGGTAGCTGAGCAGTTCTTC
clone size: few
D gene: TRBD2
J gene: TRBJ2-1
V gene: TRBV6-4

CDR3 protein: CASSLAWAGGGSYEQYF
CDR3 DNA: TGTGCCAGCAGCTTAGCGTGGGCGGGAGGGGGGTCCTACGAGCAGTACTTC
clone size: .
D gene: TRBD2
J gene: TRBJ2-7
V gene: TRBV7-2

CDR3 protein: CASRNTGHGYGYTF
CDR3 DNA: TGTGCCAGCAGAAATACGGGACATGGATATGGCTACACCTTC
clone size: .
D gene: .
J gene: TRBJ1-2
V gene: TRBV27

CDR3 protein: CAWSGSPTKRQRSYNEQFF
CDR3 DNA: TGTGCCTGGAGTGGTAGCCCAACCAAGCGGCAGCGCTCCTACAATGAGCAGTTCTTC
clone size: .
D gene: .
J gene: TRBJ2-1
V gene: TRBV30

CDR3 protein: CASSGGGAGAYEQYF
CDR3 DNA: TGTGCCAGCAGTGGGGGAGGGGCGGGGGCCTACGAGCAGTACTTC
clone size: .
D gene: TRBD2
J gene: TRBJ2-7
V gene: TRBV28

CDR3 protein: CASSFGHRTDTQYF
CDR3 DNA: TGTGCCAGCAGCTTCGGACACCGCACAGATACGCAGTATTTT
clone size: few
D gene: .
J gene: TRBJ2-3
V gene: TRBV7-2

CDR3 protein: CASQISTSVRNTQYF
CDR3 DNA: TGTGCCAGCCAGATATCGACTAGCGTGCGAAATACGCAGTATTTT
clone size: once
D gene: TRBD2
J gene: TRBJ2-3
V gene: TRBV27

CDR3 protein: CASSFMETDSPLHF
CDR3 DNA: TGTGCCAGCAGCTTTATGGAGACGGATTCACCCCTCCACTTT
clone size: few
D gene: .
J gene: TRBJ1-6
V gene: TRBV7-9

CDR3 protein: CASSPGQGWRSFF
CDR3 DNA: TGCGCCAGCAGCCCCGGACAGGGGTGGAGGTCTTTCTTT
clone size: .
D gene: TRBD1
J gene: TRBJ1-1
V gene: TRBV10-1

CDR3 protein: CASRPTGQVAKNIQYF
CDR3 DNA: TGTGCCAGCAGACCCACAGGGCAGGTAGCCAAAAACATTCAGTACTTC
clone size: once
D gene: .
J gene: TRBJ2-4
V gene: TRBV11-2

CDR3 protein: CASSQSGQTQETQYF
CDR3 DNA: TGCGCCAGCAGTCAATCGGGACAGACCCAAGAGACCCAGTACTTC
clone size: few
D gene: TRBD1
J gene: TRBJ2-5
V gene: TRBV23-1

CDR3 protein: CASSFTEGADTEAFF
CDR3 DNA: TGTGCCAGCAGTTTCACTGAGGGGGCCGACACTGAAGCTTTCTTT
clone size: once
D gene: TRBD1
J gene: TRBJ1-1
V gene: TRBV27

CDR3 protein: CAIRGTGRGETQYF
CDR3 DNA: TGTGCCATCAGAGGGACAGGGAGAGGAGAGACCCAGTACTTC
clone size: once
D gene: TRBD1
J gene: TRBJ2-5
V gene: TRBV10-3

CDR3 protein: CASSDGTVNEKLFF
CDR3 DNA: TGTGCCAGCAGTGACGGGACAGTTAATGAAAAACTGTTTTTT
clone size: .
D gene: TRBD1
J gene: TRBJ1-4
V gene: TRBV28

CDR3 protein: CATPDSPYEQYF
CDR3 DNA: TGTGCCACCCCAGACAGTCCCTACGAGCAGTACTTC
clone size: .
D gene: .
J gene: TRBJ2-7
V gene: TRBV10-3

CDR3 protein: CASSLQGGDEQFF
CDR3 DNA: TGTGCCAGCAGCCTCCAAGGGGGGGACGAGCAGTTCTTC
clone size: few
D gene: .
J gene: TRBJ2-1
V gene: TRBV7-9

CDR3 protein: CASSLTSGPGEQFF
CDR3 DNA: TGTGCCAGCAGCTTGACTAGCGGGCCAGGGGAGCAGTTCTTC
clone size: .
D gene: TRBD2
J gene: TRBJ2-1
V gene: TRBV7-3

CDR3 protein: CASSEWTGRGETQYF
CDR3 DNA: TGTGCCAGCAGTGAATGGACAGGGCGCGGAGAGACCCAGTACTTC
clone size: .
D gene: TRBD1
J gene: TRBJ2-5
V gene: TRBV6-1

CDR3 protein: CAIRLAGADEQFF
CDR3 DNA: TGTGCCATAAGACTAGCGGGAGCGGATGAGCAGTTCTTC
clone size: once
D gene: TRBD2
J gene: TRBJ2-1
V gene: TRBV10-3

CDR3 protein: CAWSAGFYSNQPQHF
CDR3 DNA: TGTGCCTGGAGCGCGGGGTTTTATAGCAATCAGCCCCAGCATTTT
clone size: once
D gene: .
J gene: TRBJ1-5
V gene: TRBV30

CDR3 protein: CASSLVGQGRLWNTEAFF
CDR3 DNA: TGTGCCAGCAGTCTAGTGGGACAGGGAAGGTTGTGGAACACTGAAGCTTTCTTT
clone size: .
D gene: TRBD1
J gene: TRBJ1-1
V gene: TRBV27